This T cell receptor (beta chain) was obtained from a study of CD8+ T cells in alopecia areata. Study-wide findings and caveats: Clarity of TCR sharing across patients fell short of that in mice, possibly HLA-related. Lesional scalp, notably in alopecia totalis/universalis, had clonality above that of normal scalp. With tofacitinib ongoing, many expanded lesional clones persisted in both scalp and blood.

V lost 0 bases and J 5 bases, leaving 16 bases between the germline ends. This CDR3 region has 16 residues. Germline V gene lookup returns CDR1 LGHNA and CDR2 YNFKEQ. Treatment: oral pan-JAK inhibitor, 5-10 mg twice daily. RNA was extracted and reverse transcribed into cDNA as the sequencing template. Profiling relied on immunoSEQ multiplex PCR, and the TCRdb table lists in-frame clones only, not all of them. The sample carries under 350,000 clones, 58% recorded once. Concerning this clone itself: Its specificity is unknown.

This TCR was recovered from a human donor with alopecia areata. Sequenced here: CD4+ T cells sorted from blood, sampled at week 24, from a patient treated with tofacitinib. The V call is TRBV4-2, the J call TRBJ1-1, with D perhaps TRBD1 (6 bases). This chain's CDR3 is CASSQDSTGSRTEAFF. CDR3 sequence (DNA): TGTGCCAGCAGCCAAGATTCCACAGGGAGTAGAACTGAAGCTTTCTTT.